Following are 20 T cell receptor beta chains from one sample sequenced in a study of OX40 agonist ivuxolimab in advanced cancers. Sequencing used immunoSEQ multiplex PCR; TCRdb keeps in-frame clones, though not all of them. The sample consists of tens of thousands of clones, roughly 80% of them appearing once. The input for sequencing was CD4+ or CD8+ T cells sorted from blood, taken in a trial of the OX40 agonist ivuxolimab. Receptors originate from an adult with an advanced solid tumor such as melanoma, head and neck, liver or kidney cancer.

The V and J genes are TRBV10-2 and TRBJ2-1; D not certain. Per germline, CDR1 WSHSY and CDR2 SAAADI. Trimming left V 0 bases short and J 5 bases short, with 5 bases between. The CDR3 has 13 amino acids. The CDR3 coding sequence is TGCGCCAGCAGTGAGTCGCCCGACAATGAGCAGTTCTTC. Amino acids: CASSESPDNEQFF.

The chain has TRBV15 and TRBJ2-2; 7 positions match TRBD2. This CDR3 is built from 16 residues. Germline values: CDR1 LNHNV, CDR2 YYDKDF (reference sequence). V lost 5 bases, J lost 0 bases, and 6 bases stayed unmatched. The CDR3 sequence: CATSPGGFANTGELFF. The CDR3, as DNA: TGTGCCACCAGCCCGGGGGGATTCGCGAACACCGGGGAGCTGTTTTTT.

The rearrangement links TRBV18 to TRBJ2-5; D is perhaps TRBD2 (6 bases). This CDR3 has 15 residues. V lost 6 bases and J lost 4, with 18 bases in between. Germline CDR1 reads KGHSH; CDR2 reads LQKENI. CDR3 in amino acids: CASSPRRDERETQYF. CDR3 nucleotide sequence: TGTGCCAGCTCCCCCCGGCGGGACGAGCGAGAGACCCAGTACTTC.

This chain links TRBV5-8 with TRBJ2-1, with 8 positions matching TRBD1. The length of the CDR3 is 12 residues. CDR1 SGHTS and CDR2 YDEGEE come from the germline V gene. J gave up 15 bases and V 4 bases, and 9 bases lay outside the gene matches. CDR3 protein: CASSPDRVSGFF. The DNA for the CDR3 is TGTGCCAGCAGCCCGGACAGGGTATCGGGGTTCTTC.

The table lists this clone with a few counts. The chain joins TRBV5-6 to TRBJ1-1; tentatively, D is TRBD1 (5 bases). The germline CDR1 and CDR2 sequences are SGHDT and YYEEEE. CDR3 length: 13 residues. The germline V and J ends were trimmed by 5 bases and 4 bases, with 12 bases remaining between them. CDR3 in amino acids: CASSMDRGTEAFF. The CDR3 region has the DNA TGTGCCAGCAGTATGGATAGGGGCACTGAAGCTTTCTTT.

The chain links TRBV6-5 to TRBJ2-3, with 12 bases that match TRBD2. Per germline, CDR1 MNHEY and CDR2 SVGAGI. There are 15 residues in the CDR3. J was trimmed by 1 base and V by 6 bases; bases with no gene match: 2. CDR3 DNA: TGTGCCAGCAGAAGGACTAGCGGGGGCACAGATACGCAGTATTTT. Amino acids: CASRRTSGGTDTQYF.

The genes are TRBV28 and TRBJ2-5; a weak D match, TRBD2 (6 bases). The closer fit of TRBJ2-7 to the DNA end suggests the J call may be wrong. CDR3 length: 15 residues. Germline loops: CDR1 MDHEN, CDR2 SYDVKM. As DNA, the CDR3 is TGTGCCACCCAGGGAGGTTTGGTTAGCGACTACGAGCAGTACTTC. This translates into CATQGGLVSDYEQYF.

The chain is built from TRBV9 and TRBJ2-3, with 8 nucleotides matching TRBD2. The CDR3 totals 17 residues. J was trimmed by 0 bases and V by 4 bases; bases with no gene match: 10. CDR1 and CDR2 from the germline V gene are SGDLS and YYNGEE. In nucleotides, the CDR3 is TGTGCCAGCAGCCGACTAAGTGCGGGAGGTAGCACAGATACGCAGTATTTT. Its translation: CASSRLSAGGSTDTQYF.

This sequence joins TRBV30 and TRBJ1-1; D not resolved. Germline loops: CDR1 GTSNPN, CDR2 SVGIG (reference sequence). This CDR3 has 13 amino acids. The germline V and J ends were trimmed by 2 bases and 1 base, with 8 bases remaining between them. The CDR3 region has the DNA TGTGCCTGGAGTATCGAGGAGAACACTGAAGCTTTCTTT. Amino acids: CAWSIEENTEAFF.

V gene TRBV11-3 combines with J gene TRBJ2-5, with D tentatively TRBD1 (5 bases). CDR3 length: 13 residues. V lost 3 bases, J lost 2 bases, and 7 bases lay in between. Germline CDR1 SGHNT, CDR2 YENEEA. CDR3 protein: CASSLGQQETQYF. The CDR3 nucleotides are TGTGCCAGCAGCTTGGGGCAGCAAGAGACCCAGTACTTC.

The chain joins TRBV30 to TRBJ1-6; TRBD1 aligns across 8 bases. The CDR3 runs 12 residues. Trimming took 7 bases from V and 10 from J; bases not matched to a gene: 6. CDR1 and CDR2 from the germline V gene are GTSNPN and SVGIG (reference sequence). The CDR3 DNA reads as TGTGCCTCGGACAGGGTGGGGTCACCCCTCCACTTT. Amino acid sequence: CASDRVGSPLHF.

The CDR3 region has the DNA TGCGCCAGCAGCTTACGTCTAGCGGGAGTAGGGACCGGGGAGCTGTTTTTT. Translated: CASSLRLAGVGTGELFF. This chain links TRBV5-1 with TRBJ2-2; 10 bases line up with TRBD2. CDR3 length equals 17 residues. V shed 2 bases and J 5 bases; nucleotides not matched to a gene: 9. Germline assignment: CDR1 SGHRS and CDR2 YFSETQ.

The sample holds one count of this clone. The CDR3 DNA reads as TGTGCCAGCAGCTTAAAAGCGGGGGTGTTCGGCTACACCTTC. Translated, it gives CASSLKAGVFGYTF. J is TRBJ1-2 and V is TRBV7-6; D might be TRBD1 (5 bases). The germline V gene has CDR1 SGHVS and CDR2 FNYEAQ. Trimming shortened V by 2 bases and J by 8 bases, and 15 bases separated the two germline ends. There are 14 residues in the CDR3.

On this clone itself: This may come from a read error, since a much larger clone is one base off. At the DNA level, this CDR3 is encoded by other sequences in the same sample as well. The chain uses TRBV5-1 and TRBJ1-1; no firm D call. There are 13 residues in the CDR3. CDR1 is SGHRS, CDR2 YFSETQ, per germline. In nucleotides, the CDR3 is TGCGCCAGCAGCTTCGAGGGAAGCACTGAGGCTTTCTTT. It is translated as CASSFEGSTEAFF.

In its sample, this clone was seen many times. This chain joins TRBV6-5 and TRBJ1-5; D unclear. V was trimmed by 7 bases and J by 2 bases, leaving 6 bases between them. CDR1 is MNHEY, CDR2 SVGAGI, per germline. The CDR3 is 12 amino acids. The CDR3 DNA reads TGTGCCAGCACCAATGGCAATCAGCCCCAGCATTTT. Amino acid sequence: CASTNGNQPQHF.

The chain recombines TRBV18 with TRBJ2-5; 10 positions agree with TRBD2. Germline loops: CDR1 KGHSH, CDR2 LQKENI. The CDR3 is 17 residues long. The V segment lost 2 bases and the J segment 5 bases; nucleotides outside the gene matches: 11. The CDR3 reads CASSPNSIAGGLETQYF. For the CDR3, the DNA is TGTGCCAGCTCACCAAACTCCATAGCGGGAGGACTGGAGACCCAGTACTTC.

The chain's CDR3 is CASRSVEAEKLFF. In DNA, the CDR3 is TGTGCCAGCCGATCGGTAGAAGCGGAAAAACTGTTTTTT. The chain has TRBV27 and TRBJ1-4; D is uncertain. The ends were cut back, 8 bases at V and 8 bases at J, with 15 bases in the middle. CDR1 is MNHEY and CDR2 is SMNVEV in the germline V gene (reference sequence). The CDR3 runs 13 residues.

This clone was seen a handful of times. The chain couples TRBV5-1 to TRBJ1-5, with D perhaps TRBD1 (5 bases). Germline V gene sequence: CDR1 SGHRS, CDR2 YFSETQ. Trimming took off 0 bases at V and 3 bases at J, with 13 bases between the two ends. The length of the CDR3 is 16 residues. The CDR3 bases are TGCGCCAGCAGCTTGGATCCGGACACTTACAATCAGCCCCAGCATTTT. This codes for CASSLDPDTYNQPQHF.

The V gene is TRBV6-5, the J gene TRBJ2-7; a weak D match, TRBD1 (6 bases). The germline gives CDR1 MNHEY, CDR2 SVGAGI. CDR3 size: 16 residues. Trimming removed 0 bases at V and 2 bases at J, with 14 bases between. CDR3 DNA: TGTGCCAGCAGTTACTCGCTTCTGGGGGCGGCCTACGAGCAGTACTTC. Its translation is CASSYSLLGAAYEQYF.

This clone was seen a handful of times. The CDR3 bases are TGTGCCAGCTCACCTAGCGGGACAGGCCTGAGCGATGAGCAGTTCTTC. This codes for CASSPSGTGLSDEQFF. The genes are TRBV18 and TRBJ2-1; D is tentatively TRBD1 or TRBD2 (8 bases each). Germline V gene sequence: CDR1 KGHSH, CDR2 LQKENI. The CDR3 loop spans 16 amino acids. Trimming left V 3 bases short and J 8 bases short, with 20 bases between.